These 10 T cell receptor beta chains originate from one sample sequenced in a study of T cell changes during pregnancy in multiple sclerosis. Produced via immunoSEQ multiplex PCR; TCRdb's table is partial and in-frame only. This sample carries roughly 72,000 clones, 85% to 95% of them seen once, and the ten largest clones take around 0.2%. Material: CD4+ T cells from peripheral blood mononuclear cells, obtained before pregnancy. These receptors were obtained from a female donor with multiple sclerosis, enrolled in a pregnancy study.

CDR3 DNA sequence: TGTGCCAGCAGCTTAAACGGGGGTGTGGTCGAGACCCAGTACTTC. Amino acids: CASSLNGGVVETQYF. The chain has TRBV7-3 and TRBJ2-5; TRBD2 might be the D (6 bases). V was trimmed by 1 base and J by 5 bases, leaving 14 bases between them. The CDR3 contains 15 residues. Germline V gives CDR1 SGHTA, CDR2 FQGTGA.

The V gene is TRBV28, the J gene TRBJ1-1, with a tentative D call TRBD1 (5 bases). Germline V gene data show CDR1 as MDHEN and CDR2 as SYDVKM. Trimming removed 5 bases from V and 11 bases from J, with 15 bases in between. This CDR3 contains 12 residues. CDR3 sequence reads: CASSTTGLTAFF. For the CDR3, the DNA is TGTGCCAGCAGTACTACGGGACTAACCGCTTTCTTT.

The J gene is TRBJ1-1, the V gene TRBV6-1; D unclear. This CDR3 contains 11 residues. Germline lookup yields CDR1 MNHNS and CDR2 SASEGT. V lost 9 bases and J 5 bases, leaving 10 bases between the germline ends. The CDR3 nucleotides are TGTGCCAGTGCCCCCAGTACTGAAGCTTTCTTT. Translated, it gives CASAPSTEAFF.

The V and J genes are TRBV19 and TRBJ1-5; TRBD1 aligns across 7 bases. V was pared by 5 bases and J by 6 bases, with 4 bases of the junction left unmatched. Looked up from germline, CDR1 is LNHDA and CDR2 is SQIVND (reference sequence). The CDR3 length is 13 residues. CDR3 coding DNA: TGTGCCAGTAGTCTACAGGGGAGTCAGCCCCAGCATTTT. Its protein is CASSLQGSQPQHF.

V usage is TRBV2 and J usage is TRBJ2-1; the match to TRBD2 covers 11 bases. The germline gives CDR1 SNHLY, CDR2 FYNNEI. The V and J ends lost 4 bases and 9 bases, in that order; junction bases with no gene match: 5. The CDR3 contains 14 residues. This CDR3 is CASSGLAGRGEQFF. CDR3 coding DNA: TGTGCCAGCAGTGGACTAGCGGGGCGGGGTGAGCAGTTCTTC.

The rearrangement links TRBV6-6 to TRBJ2-5; D is undetermined. CDR1 MNHNY and CDR2 SVGAGI come from the germline V gene (reference sequence). This CDR3 is built from 12 residues. The germline V and J ends were trimmed by 4 bases and 5 bases, with 8 bases remaining between them. CDR3 amino acids: CASSFPRETQYF. For the CDR3, the DNA is TGTGCCAGCAGTTTCCCCCGGGAGACCCAGTACTTC.

This clone was found once. The V gene is TRBV28, the J gene TRBJ2-1; tentative D call: TRBD2 (5 bases). Trimming took 5 bases from V and 3 from J, leaving 23 bases between them. Per the germline V gene, CDR1 is MDHEN and CDR2 is SYDVKM. The CDR3 extends over 18 amino acids. This chain's CDR3 is CASSKFQSGRMGYNEQFF. The CDR3 region has the DNA TGTGCCAGCAGTAAATTCCAGAGCGGAAGAATGGGCTACAATGAGCAGTTCTTC.

The genes are TRBV6-5 and TRBJ1-1; 8 nucleotides agree with TRBD1. The J segment lost 6 bases and the V segment lost 6 bases, leaving 9 bases of the junction unmatched. Per the germline V gene, CDR1 is MNHEY and CDR2 is SVGAGI. This CDR3 has 14 residues. This chain's CDR3 is CASRPTGVRAEAFF. The CDR3 coding sequence is TGTGCCAGCAGGCCGACAGGGGTAAGGGCTGAAGCTTTCTTT.

V and J are TRBV11-1 and TRBJ1-1; D gene unclear. Germline CDR1 SGHAT, CDR2 FQDESV (reference sequence). The V and J ends lost 5 bases and 0 bases respectively, with 16 bases between them. This CDR3 has 16 residues. The CDR3 DNA is TGTGCCAGCAGCCCGGACTCCAGGAGACTGAACACTGAAGCTTTCTTT. It is translated as CASSPDSRRLNTEAFF.

For the CDR3, the DNA is TGTGCCAGCAGTTACCTTAGCGGGGTCACAGATACGCAGTATTTT. This encodes CASSYLSGVTDTQYF. This chain connects TRBV6-6 to TRBJ2-3, with 8 bases lining up with TRBD2. Looked up from germline, CDR1 is MNHNY and CDR2 is SVGAGI (reference sequence). The CDR3 runs 15 residues. With 2 bases clipped from V and 2 bases from J, the junction kept 3 bases outside the gene matches.